This entry lists 10 T cell receptor beta chains sequenced from one sample in a study of T cells after yellow fever vaccination. Via MiXCR, TCRdb re-called the 5' RACE reads, giving one row per CDR3 protein. The sample has fewer than 450,000 distinct CDR3 sequences; under 5% are singletons. This specimen was PBMCs, taken 5 days after the yellow fever booster vaccination. The source of these receptors is a young man who received the YFV17D yellow fever vaccine.

Ten or more counts support this clonotype. V gene TRBV7-9 combines with J gene TRBJ2-5, with a tentative D call TRBD2 (6 bases). V lost 2 bases to trimming and J lost 4 bases, with 17 bases between them. CDR1 and CDR2 (germline): SEHNR, FQNEAQ (reference sequence). The length of the CDR3 is 16 residues. In DNA form, the CDR3 reads TGTGCCAGCAGCTTAATCAGAGGAAACGGGGGAGAGACCCAGTACTTC. Its protein product is CASSLIRGNGGETQYF.

The gene calls are TRBV7-8 and TRBJ2-1; tentatively, D is TRBD2 (7 bases). Deletions cut 6 bases from V and 4 bases from J, with 19 bases between. Per germline, CDR1 SGHVS and CDR2 FQNEAQ. The CDR3 loop spans 16 amino acids. This CDR3 reads CASSPARGATYNEQFF. The CDR3 DNA reads TGTGCCAGCAGTCCTGCCCGGGGGGCGACTTACAATGAGCAGTTCTTC.

The sample holds a few counts of this clonotype. The chain uses TRBV19 and TRBJ2-2; D is undetermined. Trimming stripped 5 bases from V and 6 bases from J, with 13 bases between. The CDR3 consists of 14 residues. The germline CDR1 and CDR2 sequences are LNHDA and SQIVND (reference sequence). The CDR3 protein is CASSPRLRPGELFF. CDR3 nucleotide sequence: TGTGCCAGTAGTCCTCGGCTAAGGCCCGGGGAGCTGTTTTTT.

This clonotype was counted ten times or more. The V call is TRBV6-5, the J call TRBJ1-1, with 7 bases matching TRBD1. The V segment lost 5 bases and the J segment 5 bases; nucleotides outside the gene matches: 8. The CDR3 is 14 amino acids. Germline V gene lookup returns CDR1 MNHEY and CDR2 SVGAGI. The CDR3 sequence is CASSADRAGTEAFF. CDR3 coding DNA: TGTGCCAGCAGTGCCGACAGGGCGGGGACTGAAGCTTTCTTT.

A few counts support this clonotype. The chain links TRBV4-2 to TRBJ1-2, with D hard to call. V was shortened by 1 base and J by 0 bases, with 6 bases between the two germline ends. Germline-derived CDR1 and CDR2 are LGHNA and YNFKEQ. This CDR3 spans 14 amino acids. The chain's CDR3 is CASSQGGPNYGYTF. Written as DNA, the CDR3 is TGTGCCAGCAGCCAAGGAGGGCCTAACTATGGCTACACCTTC.

This clonotype was observed many times. The chain carries TRBV7-8 and TRBJ2-1, with 15 bases identical to TRBD2. V was clipped by 8 bases and J by 4 bases; unmatched bases: 9. Germline CDR1 SGHVS, CDR2 FQNEAQ. The CDR3 is made up of 17 amino acids. The chain's CDR3 is CASEHIGTSGGYNEQFF. Here the CDR3 DNA reads TGTGCCAGCGAGCACATCGGGACTAGCGGGGGGTACAATGAGCAGTTCTTC.

This clonotype occurred a few times. The rearrangement joins TRBV5-1 to TRBJ2-1; D is possibly TRBD1 (6 bases). The V and J ends lost 2 bases and 5 bases respectively, with 11 bases between them. The CDR3 length is 14 residues. Germline CDR1 is SGHRS and CDR2 is YFSETQ. The CDR3 sequence: CASSLQGPNNEQFF. The CDR3 DNA follows: TGCGCCAGCAGCTTACAGGGACCAAACAATGAGCAGTTCTTC. The entire variable domain, with the rest obtained from reference TRBV5-1 and TRBJ2-1, is as follows: KAGVTQTPRYLIKTRGQQVTLSCSPISGHRSVSWYQQTPGQGLQFLFEYFSETQRNKGNFPGRFSGRQFSNSRSEMNVSTLELGDSALYLCASSLQGPNNEQFFGPGTRLTVL.

The genes are TRBV5-1 and TRBJ2-1; 7 bases line up with TRBD1. The CDR3 contains 15 residues. After removal of 5 bases from V and 5 bases from J, the junction contained 10 bases not matched to a gene. CDR1 SGHRS and CDR2 YFSETQ come from the germline V gene. The CDR3, as DNA: TGCGCCAGCAGTTTCAGAAGACAGGGACACAATGAGCAGTTCTTC. It is translated as CASSFRRQGHNEQFF.

The table lists this clonotype with many counts. CDR3 region: CASMGRFYGYTF. In DNA form, the CDR3 reads TGTGCCAGCATGGGCAGATTCTATGGCTACACCTTC. The chain joins TRBV7-2 to TRBJ1-2; no firm D call. The CDR3 consists of 12 residues. V was clipped by 7 bases and J by 4 bases, with 10 bases between them. Germline V CDR1 and CDR2: SGHTA, FQGNSA.

This clonotype was observed a handful of times. This chain uses TRBV4-2 with TRBJ2-1; D perhaps matches TRBD2 (5 bases). Trimming took off 0 bases at V and 13 bases at J, with 10 bases between the two ends. The CDR3 consists of 12 residues. From germline, CDR1 is LGHNA and CDR2 YNFKEQ. Here the CDR3 reads CASSQDDGVQFF. The CDR3 nucleotides read TGTGCCAGCAGCCAAGATGACGGGGTTCAGTTCTTC.